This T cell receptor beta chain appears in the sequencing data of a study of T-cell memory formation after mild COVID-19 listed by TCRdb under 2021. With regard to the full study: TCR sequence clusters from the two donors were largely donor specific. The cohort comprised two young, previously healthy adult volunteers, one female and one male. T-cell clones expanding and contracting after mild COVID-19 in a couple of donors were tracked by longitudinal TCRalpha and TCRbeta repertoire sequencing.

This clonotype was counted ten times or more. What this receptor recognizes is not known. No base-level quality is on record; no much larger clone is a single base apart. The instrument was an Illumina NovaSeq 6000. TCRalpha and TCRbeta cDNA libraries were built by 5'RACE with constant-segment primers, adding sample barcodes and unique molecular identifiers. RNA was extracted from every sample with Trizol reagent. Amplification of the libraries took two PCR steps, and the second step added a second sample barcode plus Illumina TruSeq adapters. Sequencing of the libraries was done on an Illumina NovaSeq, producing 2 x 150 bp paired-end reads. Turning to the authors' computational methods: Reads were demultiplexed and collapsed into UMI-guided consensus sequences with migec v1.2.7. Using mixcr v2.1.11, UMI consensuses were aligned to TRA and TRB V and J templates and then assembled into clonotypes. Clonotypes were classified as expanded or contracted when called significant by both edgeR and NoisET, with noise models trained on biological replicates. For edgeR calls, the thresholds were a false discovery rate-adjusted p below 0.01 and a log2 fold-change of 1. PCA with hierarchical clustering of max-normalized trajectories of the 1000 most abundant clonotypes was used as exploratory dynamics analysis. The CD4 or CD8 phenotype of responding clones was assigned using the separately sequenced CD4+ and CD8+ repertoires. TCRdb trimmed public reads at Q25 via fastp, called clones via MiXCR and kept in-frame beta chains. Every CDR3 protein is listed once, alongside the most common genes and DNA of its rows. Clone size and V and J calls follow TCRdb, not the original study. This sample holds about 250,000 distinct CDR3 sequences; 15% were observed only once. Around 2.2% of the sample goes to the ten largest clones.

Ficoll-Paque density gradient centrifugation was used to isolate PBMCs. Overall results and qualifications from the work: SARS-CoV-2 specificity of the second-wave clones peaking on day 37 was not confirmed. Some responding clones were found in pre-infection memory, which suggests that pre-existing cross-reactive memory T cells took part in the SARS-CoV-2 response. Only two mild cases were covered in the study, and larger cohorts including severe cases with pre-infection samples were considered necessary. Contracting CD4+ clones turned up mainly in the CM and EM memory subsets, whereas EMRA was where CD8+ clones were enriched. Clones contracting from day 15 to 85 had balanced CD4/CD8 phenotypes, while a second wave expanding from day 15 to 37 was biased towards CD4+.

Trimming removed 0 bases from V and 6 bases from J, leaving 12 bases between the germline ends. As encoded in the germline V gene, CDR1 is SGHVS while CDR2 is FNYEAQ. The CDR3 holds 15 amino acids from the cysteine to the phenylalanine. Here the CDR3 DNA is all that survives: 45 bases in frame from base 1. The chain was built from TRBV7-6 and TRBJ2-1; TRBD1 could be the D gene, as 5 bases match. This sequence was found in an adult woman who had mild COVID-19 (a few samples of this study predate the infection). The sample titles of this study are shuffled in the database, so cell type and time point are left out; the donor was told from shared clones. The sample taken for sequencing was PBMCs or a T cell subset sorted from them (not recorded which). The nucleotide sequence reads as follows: TGTGCCAGCAGCTTAGCTGGGGCGCTTGTCAATGAGCAGTTCTTC. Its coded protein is CASSLAGALVNEQFF.